This is a list of T cell receptor beta chains from one sample in a study of blood T cell repertoires in COVID-19. The data were produced by immunoSEQ multiplex PCR, yet TCRdb's version contains in-frame clones alone and is incomplete. This sample carries a few hundred thousand clones, around 85% of them seen once, and the ten largest clones take around 5.9%. Sample: peripheral blood. The receptors were sampled from a man aged 55 to 70 with acute or convalescent COVID-19. The CDR3 runs from the conserved cysteine through the conserved F or W. A D gene is named only where the DNA matches it firmly. A clone size is listed for some rows: how often the clone was seen (once, few, many), or a class if it is expanded.

v_call	j_call	clone_size	d_call	cdr3_aa	cdr3_nt
TRBV11-2	TRBJ2-3	-	TRBD2	CASSLGLLAGRLTDTQYF	TGTGCCAGCAGCTTAGGTTTGTTAGCGGGGCGACTCACAGATACGCAGTATTTT
TRBV7-8	TRBJ1-5	-	-	CASSLASGFQPQHF	TGTGCCAGCAGCTTAGCCTCGGGGTTTCAGCCCCAGCATTTT
TRBV6-5	TRBJ1-1	-	-	CASTGSGPATEAFF	TGTGCCAGCACGGGGTCCGGGCCCGCCACTGAAGCTTTCTTT
TRBV28	TRBJ2-7	-	TRBD1	CASRPQGPTYEQYF	TGTGCCAGCAGGCCACAGGGGCCAACCTACGAGCAGTACTTC
TRBV5-4	TRBJ2-3	-	-	CASSLEGRGIDTQYF	TGTGCCAGCAGCTTGGAGGGCAGGGGAATAGATACGCAGTATTTT
TRBV19	TRBJ2-1	-	TRBD2	CASSRRLALANEQFF	TGTGCCAGTAGTAGAAGACTAGCGTTAGCGAATGAGCAGTTCTTC
TRBV6-2/TRBV6-3	TRBJ2-6	-	-	CASSPLRTGGPGANVLTF	TGTGCCAGCAGCCCTCTCAGGACAGGAGGGCCTGGGGCCAACGTCCTGACTTTC
TRBV11-2	TRBJ2-1	once	-	CASSLLRVNEQFF	TGTGCCAGCAGCTTACTGAGGGTTAATGAGCAGTTCTTC
TRBV6-8	TRBJ2-7	-	TRBD1	CASRTPGQNYEQYF	TGTGCCAGCAGAACACCGGGACAGAATTACGAGCAGTACTTC
TRBV9	TRBJ2-7	-	-	CASSPRTAMSSYEQYF	TGTGCCAGCAGCCCACGGACAGCAATGAGTTCCTACGAGCAGTACTTC
TRBV7-8	TRBJ2-7	-	TRBD2	CASSLISGGGLYEQYF	TGTGCCAGCAGCTTAATAAGCGGGGGGGGTTTGTACGAGCAGTACTTC
TRBV4-3	TRBJ2-7	-	TRBD1	CASSQEGTGHRFYEQYF	TGCGCCAGCAGCCAAGAAGGGACAGGGCATCGATTCTACGAGCAGTACTTC
TRBV7-3	TRBJ2-3	-	TRBD2	CASSRGLAGSSDTQYF	TGTGCCAGCAGCCGGGGACTAGCGGGGAGCTCAGATACGCAGTATTTT
TRBV2	TRBJ2-4	-	-	CASRRISGIQYF	TGTGCCAGCCGGAGGATATCGGGCATTCAGTACTTC
TRBV29-1	TRBJ2-2	-	-	CSVDGGANTGELFF	TGCAGCGTTGATGGCGGGGCGAACACCGGGGAGCTGTTTTTT
TRBV28	TRBJ1-5	-	-	CASSNQGTQPQHF	TGTGCCAGCAGCAATCAGGGGACTCAGCCCCAGCATTTT
TRBV19	TRBJ2-1	-	TRBD2	CASSLLAGGGNEQFF	TGTGCCAGTAGTCTTCTAGCGGGAGGAGGTAATGAGCAGTTCTTC
TRBV3-1/TRBV3-2	TRBJ2-4	once	TRBD2	CASSLGLAGDIQYF	TGTGCCAGCAGCCTGGGACTAGCGGGAGACATTCAGTACTTC
TRBV10-3	TRBJ1-2	-	-	CAISDEVHYGYTF	TGTGCCATCAGTGACGAGGTCCACTATGGCTACACCTTC
TRBV7-2	TRBJ2-1	once	TRBD2	CASTRTSGSDNEQFF	TGTGCCAGCACTAGGACTAGCGGGAGTGACAATGAGCAGTTCTTC
TRBV11-2	TRBJ2-1	once	-	CASSLADNEQFF	TGTGCCAGCAGCTTAGCGGACAATGAGCAGTTCTTC
TRBV29-1	TRBJ1-1	-	-	CSVSTQGNTEAFF	TGCAGCGTTTCGACACAGGGGAACACTGAAGCTTTCTTT
TRBV19	TRBJ2-7	-	TRBD2	CASSLRTSGRAYEQYF	TGTGCCAGTAGTCTCCGGACTAGCGGGAGGGCCTACGAGCAGTACTTC
TRBV11-2	TRBJ2-1	-	-	CASSLSYNEQFF	TGTGCCAGCAGCCTATCTTACAATGAGCAGTTCTTC
TRBV18	TRBJ2-3	-	TRBD2	CASSVASGRGTDTQYF	TGTGCCAGCTCAGTCGCTAGCGGGAGGGGCACAGATACGCAGTATTTT
TRBV30	TRBJ1-2	-	-	CAWSPVRQTYGYTF	TGTGCCTGGAGTCCAGTACGACAGACTTATGGCTACACCTTC
TRBV4-1	TRBJ1-3	once	-	CASSQDSGNTIYF	TGCGCCAGCAGCCAAGACAGTGGAAACACCATATATTTT